This note documents a single T cell receptor (beta chain) sequence. Its specificity is not known. The data belong to a study of T cell responses to AZD1222 COVID-19 vaccine. The study's findings and limits: Spike-specific TCR breadth and depth grew following two AZD1222 doses. Donors were chiefly white British, with a greater number of females, and clonal diversity was perhaps underestimated. Vaccine-associated CD4 TCRs ranged over spike, dominating at 160-218 and 743-854.

Generated by immunoSEQ multiplex PCR, the TCRdb table keeps only in-frame clones and is missing some. Among about 150,000 clones listed, 85% to 90% were seen once. Germline lookup yields CDR1 DFQATT and CDR2 SNEGSKA (reference sequence). V lost 3 bases, J lost 2 bases, and 10 bases lay in between. The length of the CDR3 is 13 residues. The material was peripheral blood, obtained 28 days after the second AZD1222 dose. The V and J genes are TRBV20-1 and TRBJ1-2; D is undetermined. This TCR came from an adult who received the AZD1222 COVID-19 vaccine. In DNA form, the CDR3 reads TGCAGTGCTAGTGACGGAACGAACTATGGCTACACCTTC. It translates to CSASDGTNYGYTF.